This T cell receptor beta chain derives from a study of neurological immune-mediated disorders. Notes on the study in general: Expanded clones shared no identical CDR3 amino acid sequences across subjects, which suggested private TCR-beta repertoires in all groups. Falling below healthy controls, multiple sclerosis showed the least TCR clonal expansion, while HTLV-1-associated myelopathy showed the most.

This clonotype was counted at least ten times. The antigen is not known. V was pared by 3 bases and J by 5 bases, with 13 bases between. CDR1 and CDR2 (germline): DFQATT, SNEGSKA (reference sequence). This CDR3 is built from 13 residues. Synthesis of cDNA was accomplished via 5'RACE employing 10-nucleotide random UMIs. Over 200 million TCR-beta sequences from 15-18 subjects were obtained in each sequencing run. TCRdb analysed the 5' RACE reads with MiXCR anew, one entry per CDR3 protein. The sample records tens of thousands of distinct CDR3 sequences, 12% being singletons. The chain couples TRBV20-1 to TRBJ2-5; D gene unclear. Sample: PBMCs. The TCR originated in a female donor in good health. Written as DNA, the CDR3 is TGCAGTGCTAGGAACGACCCGCGGGAGACCCAGTACTTC. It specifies CSARNDPRETQYF.